Below, one TCR beta chain is given with its context. This clone was detected a few times. Its antigen remains unidentified. No much larger clonotype is one base removed from it; base qualities were not supplied. Collaborating institutions collected whole blood in K2EDTA tubes following their own protocols. Collaborator samples were shipped for TCRbeta analysis as frozen whole blood, isolated PBMCs, or DNA extracted from either sample type. TCRbeta CDR3 regions were amplified from genomic DNA using the immunoSEQ Assay, a bias-controlled multiplex PCR. On the authors' methods: The number of nucleated cells in each sample was estimated from the amplification of reference gene primers within the assay. To quantify the absolute abundance of each unique TCRbeta CDR3 rearrangement, sequence reads were collapsed and filtered. Productive Simpson clonality was computed per sample as the square root of Simpson's diversity index over productive rearrangements. Imported from immuneACCESS, the table was reduced by TCRdb to in-frame sequences with V and J called. These copies leave out some clones; in studies compared against another copy, an unresolved V gene accounts for under half, and the cause of the remainder is not known. The V and J calls and the clone size are those of that table, but D and trimming were determined from the DNA. The sample table records around 40,000 clones; around four fifths of these occur just once. The ten largest make up roughly 45% of the sample.

This record belongs to a study of blood T cell repertoires in COVID-19 (dated by TCRdb to 2018 to 2020). About the full investigation: The collaborator samples originated in the United States, Italy and Spain and spanned the acute and convalescent phases of COVID-19. The material from the prospective study consisted of cDNA or gDNA derived from T cells, B-cell-depleted T cells, or PBMCs. The dataset comprised deeply sampled blood TCRbeta repertoires from subjects exposed to, actively infected with, or recovered from COVID-19. A freely available public database, intended as a resource for researchers studying the immune response to SARS-CoV-2, is where the repertoires were released. Samples came from the ongoing ImmuneRACE study (first 160 participants) plus 1,254 subjects from 6 global collaborators. Nearly every sample came with metadata listing a de-identified subject ID, COVID-19 status, age in years and sex. Where available, HLA class I and class II types were taken from metadata supplied by the sample provider and were not determined by assay-based typing. Results the study describes overall, beyond this receptor: The quantity of clinical and demographic metadata differed by source and by participant and was supplied without curation.

From the cysteine up to the phenylalanine, the CDR3 has a length of 14 residues. The CDR3 DNA has 42 bases and is translated from base 1. According to the germline V gene, CDR1 reads SGHRS and CDR2 reads YFSETQ. The junction shows trimming of 0 bases on V and 4 bases on J, and the gene matches do not reach 2 bases of it. The sample was peripheral blood. This clonotype was obtained from a woman of 80 years or more with active or convalescent COVID-19. Recombination linked TRBV5-1 to TRBJ2-7, with 9 bases aligning to TRBD2. CDR3 sequence: CASSLASGIYEQYF. DNA sequence: TGCGCCAGCAGCTTGGCTAGCGGGATATACGAGCAGTACTTC. With the rest looked up from the reference TRBV5-1 and TRBJ2-7 genes rather than sequenced, the full variable domain is KAGVTQTPRYLIKTRGQQVTLSCSPISGHRSVSWYQQTPGQGLQFLFEYFSETQRNKGNFPGRFSGRQFSNSRSEMNVSTLELGDSALYLCASSLASGIYEQYFGPGTRLTVT.